Sequencing of this TCR beta chain was carried out in a study of preoperative IRX-2 immunotherapy in early breast cancer. TCRdb keeps only in-frame clones here, not all; method: immunoSEQ multiplex PCR. Altogether fewer than 70,000 clones are present, 94% being singletons, with the ten largest covering under 2%. CDR1 and CDR2 from the germline V gene are LNHDA and SQIVND (reference sequence). V was shortened by 7 bases and J by 2 bases, with 15 bases between the two germline ends. The CDR3 sequence is 14 residues long. Treatment in this sample: preoperative locoregional IRX-2 cytokine immunotherapy. Preoperative locoregional IRX-2 cytokine immunotherapy was tested in the phase Ib source study.

The genes are TRBV19 and TRBJ2-7, with D hard to call. The clonotype was recovered from a human donor with breast cancer. This sample was obtained from a patient treated with IRX-2 immunotherapy. CDR3 region: CASKRSAGTYEQYF. CDR3 coding DNA: TGTGCCAGTAAGAGGTCGGCAGGTACCTACGAGCAGTACTTC.